The entry below describes one TCR beta chain. Excluded were patients having autoimmune disease history or systemic immunosuppression. Germline lookup yields CDR1 SQVTM and CDR2 ANQGSEA. This CDR3 has 15 residues. Trimming removed 0 bases from V and 3 bases from J; junction bases left unmatched: 7. The sample belongs to a study of OX40 agonist ivuxolimab in advanced cancers. Across the whole study: The dose-escalation group included hepatocellular carcinoma, melanoma, renal cell carcinoma and head and neck cancer. Checkpoint inhibitors had been given previously to under 50% of patients.

Clones were read by immunoSEQ multiplex PCR, and TCRdb kept only the in-frame ones, dropping some. The sample lists under 65,000 clones, around 89% occurring once. This sample comprised CD4+ or CD8+ T cells sorted from blood, obtained in a trial of the OX40 agonist ivuxolimab. This receptor was obtained from an adult with an advanced solid tumor such as melanoma, head and neck, liver or kidney cancer. This sequence joins TRBV29-1 and TRBJ1-2; TRBD1 aligns across 7 bases. The chain's CDR3 is CSVEDLQGVDYGYTF. In nucleotides, the CDR3 is TGCAGCGTTGAAGATCTTCAGGGGGTTGACTATGGCTACACCTTC. Full variable domain (remainder filled in from reference TRBV29-1 and TRBJ1-2): SAVISQKPSRDICQRGTSLTIQCQVDSQVTMMFWYRQQPGQSLTLIATANQGSEATYESGFVIDKFPISRPNLTFSTLTVSNMSPEDSSIYLCSVEDLQGVDYGYTFGSGTRLTVV.